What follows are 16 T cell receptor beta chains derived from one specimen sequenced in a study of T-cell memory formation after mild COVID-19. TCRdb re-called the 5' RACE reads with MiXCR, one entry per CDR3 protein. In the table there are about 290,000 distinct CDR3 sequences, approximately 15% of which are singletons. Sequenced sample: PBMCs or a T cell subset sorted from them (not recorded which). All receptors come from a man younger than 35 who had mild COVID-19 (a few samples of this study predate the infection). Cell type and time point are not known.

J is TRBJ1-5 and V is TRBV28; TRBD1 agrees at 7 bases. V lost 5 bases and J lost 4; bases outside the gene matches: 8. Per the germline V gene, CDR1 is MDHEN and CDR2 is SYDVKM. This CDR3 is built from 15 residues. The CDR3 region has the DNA TGTGCCAGCAGTGATCGCGGGACAGTTAATCAGCCCCAGCATTTT. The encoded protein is CASSDRGTVNQPQHF.

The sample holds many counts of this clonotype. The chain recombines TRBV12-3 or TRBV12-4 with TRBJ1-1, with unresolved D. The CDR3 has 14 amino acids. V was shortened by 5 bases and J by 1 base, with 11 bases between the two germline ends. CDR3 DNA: TGTGCCAGCAGTCCCCGGTTGTCGAACACTGAAGCTTTCTTT. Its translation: CASSPRLSNTEAFF.

The CDR3 region has the DNA TGCGCCAGCTGCGACAGCCTCTCCTACGAGCAGTACTTC. Amino acids: CASCDSLSYEQYF. V usage is TRBV5-1 and J usage is TRBJ2-7; maybe TRBD1 (5 bases). V lost 7 bases and J 0 bases, leaving 11 bases between the germline ends. CDR1 SGHRS and CDR2 YFSETQ come from the germline V gene. The CDR3 contains 13 residues.

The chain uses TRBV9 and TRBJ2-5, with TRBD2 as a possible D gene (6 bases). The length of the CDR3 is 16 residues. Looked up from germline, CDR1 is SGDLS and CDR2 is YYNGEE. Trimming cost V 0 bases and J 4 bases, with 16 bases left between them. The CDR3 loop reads CASSVAGLARGETQYF. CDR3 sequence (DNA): TGTGCCAGCAGCGTAGCAGGGCTAGCGAGAGGAGAGACCCAGTACTTC.

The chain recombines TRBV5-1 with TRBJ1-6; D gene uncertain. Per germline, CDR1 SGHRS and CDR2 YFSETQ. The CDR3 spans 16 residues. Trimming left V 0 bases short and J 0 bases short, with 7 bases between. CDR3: CASSLEESSYNSPLHF. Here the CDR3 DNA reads TGCGCCAGCAGCTTGGAGGAGAGCTCCTATAATTCACCCCTCCACTTT.

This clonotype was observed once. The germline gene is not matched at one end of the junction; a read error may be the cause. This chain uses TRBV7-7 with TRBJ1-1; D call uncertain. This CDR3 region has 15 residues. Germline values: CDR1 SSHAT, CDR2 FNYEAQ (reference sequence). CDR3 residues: CASSLRVGENTEAFF. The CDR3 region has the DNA TGTGCTAGCAGCTTAAGAGTAGGCGAGAACACTGAAGCTTTCTTT.

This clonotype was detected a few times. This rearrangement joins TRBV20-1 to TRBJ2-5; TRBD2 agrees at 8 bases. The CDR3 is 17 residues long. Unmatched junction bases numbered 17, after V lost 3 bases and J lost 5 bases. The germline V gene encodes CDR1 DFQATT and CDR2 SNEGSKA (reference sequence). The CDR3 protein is CSASSGGAWFGVETQYF. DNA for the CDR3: TGCAGTGCTAGTTCGGGGGGGGCCTGGTTTGGGGTTGAGACCCAGTACTTC.

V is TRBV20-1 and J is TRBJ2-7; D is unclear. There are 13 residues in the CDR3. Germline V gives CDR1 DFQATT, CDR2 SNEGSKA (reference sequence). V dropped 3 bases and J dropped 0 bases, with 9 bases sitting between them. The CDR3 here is CSASFLSSYEQYV. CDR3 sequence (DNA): TGCAGTGCTAGTTTCCTATCCTCCTACGAGCAGTACGTC.

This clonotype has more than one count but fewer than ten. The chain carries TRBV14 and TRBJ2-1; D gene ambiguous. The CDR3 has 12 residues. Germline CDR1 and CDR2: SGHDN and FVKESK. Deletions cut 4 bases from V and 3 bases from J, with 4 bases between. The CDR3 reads CASSRNYNEQFF. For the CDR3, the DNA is TGTGCCAGCAGCCGAAACTACAATGAGCAGTTCTTC.

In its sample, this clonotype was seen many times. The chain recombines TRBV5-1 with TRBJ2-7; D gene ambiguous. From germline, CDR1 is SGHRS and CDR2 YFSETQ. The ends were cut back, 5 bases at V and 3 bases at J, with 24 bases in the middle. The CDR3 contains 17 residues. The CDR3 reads CASSPEPLPGGYYEQYF. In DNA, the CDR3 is TGCGCCAGCAGTCCCGAACCACTTCCGGGTGGATACTACGAGCAGTACTTC.

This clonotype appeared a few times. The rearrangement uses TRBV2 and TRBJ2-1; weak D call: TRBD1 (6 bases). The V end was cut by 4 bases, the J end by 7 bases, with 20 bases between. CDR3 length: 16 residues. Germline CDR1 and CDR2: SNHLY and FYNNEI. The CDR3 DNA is TGTGCCAGCAGTGGACCCGGACAGCGAGGGCTTAATGAGCAGTTCTTC. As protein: CASSGPGQRGLNEQFF.

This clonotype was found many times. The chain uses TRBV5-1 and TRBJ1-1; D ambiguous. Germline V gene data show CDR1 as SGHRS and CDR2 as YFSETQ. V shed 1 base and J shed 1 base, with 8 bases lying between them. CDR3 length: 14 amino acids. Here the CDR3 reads CASSLSAENTEAFF. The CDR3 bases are TGCGCCAGCAGCTTGTCGGCGGAGAACACTGAAGCTTTCTTT.

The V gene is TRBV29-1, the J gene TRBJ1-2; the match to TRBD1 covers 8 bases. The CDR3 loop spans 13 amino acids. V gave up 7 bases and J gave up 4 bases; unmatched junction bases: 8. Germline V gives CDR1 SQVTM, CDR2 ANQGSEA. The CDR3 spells CSALDRAAYGYTF. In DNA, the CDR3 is TGCAGCGCCCTGGACAGGGCGGCCTATGGCTACACCTTC.

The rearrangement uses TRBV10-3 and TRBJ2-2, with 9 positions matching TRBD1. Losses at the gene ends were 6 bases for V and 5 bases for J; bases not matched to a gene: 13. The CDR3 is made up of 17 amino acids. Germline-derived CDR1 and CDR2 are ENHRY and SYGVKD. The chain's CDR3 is CAIREPYRGRRTGELFF. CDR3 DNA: TGTGCCATCAGGGAACCCTACAGGGGGCGCCGGACCGGGGAGCTGTTTTTT.

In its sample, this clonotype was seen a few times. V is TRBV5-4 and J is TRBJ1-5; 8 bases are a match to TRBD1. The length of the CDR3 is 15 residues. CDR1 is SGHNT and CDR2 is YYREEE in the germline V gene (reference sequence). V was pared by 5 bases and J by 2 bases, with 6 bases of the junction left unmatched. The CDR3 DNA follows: TGTGCCAGCAGTACAGGGGGAGGGGGCAATCAGCCCCAGCATTTT. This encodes CASSTGGGGNQPQHF.

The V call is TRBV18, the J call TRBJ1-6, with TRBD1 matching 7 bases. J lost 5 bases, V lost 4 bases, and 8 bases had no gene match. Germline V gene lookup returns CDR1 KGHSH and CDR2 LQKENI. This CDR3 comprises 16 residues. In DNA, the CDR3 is TGTGCCAGCTCACTAGCCGGGACAGTCAATAATTCACCCCTCCACTTT. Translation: CASSLAGTVNNSPLHF.